The 22 T cell receptor beta chains below all came from one sample that was sequenced in a study of shared clonotypes between healthy human individuals (dated by TCRdb to 2020 to 2022). Receptor amplification or capture employed the immunoSEQ multiplex PCR assay. TCRdb's version of the immuneACCESS table is confined to in-frame rearrangements and falls short of the full clone set. An unresolved V gene accounts for under half of the shortfall where checked; the remainder is of unknown origin. The sample table shows about 870,000 clones, and roughly 92% are seen once. The ten biggest clones cover around 24% of the sample. CD8 naive samples were obtained by positive selection for CCR7 among CD45RO-negative cells, yielding a CD45RA+CCR7+ population from which TemRA cells were excluded. What was sequenced was naive CD8+ T cells sorted from blood. The cell subset or site label of this sample denotes: CD45RA+CCR7+. The receptors were gathered from a man aged 25-45 years in good health.

Regarding this clone: Within the sample, other DNA sequences also encode this same CDR3. The gene calls are TRBV9 and TRBJ2-7, with a possible D match to TRBD2 (5 bases). Germline V CDR1 and CDR2: SGDLS, YYNGEE. Between the trimmed V and J ends, which lost 2 bases and 0 bases, there was a span of 9 bases. The CDR3 contains 14 residues. CDR3 in amino acids: CASSVGGSSYEQYF. In nucleotides, the CDR3 is TGTGCCAGCAGCGTCGGTGGGAGCTCCTACGAGCAGTACTTC. Together with reference TRBV9 and TRBJ2-7, the CDR3 gives the full variable domain: DSGVTQTPKHLITATGQRVTLRCSPRSGDLSVYWYQQSLDQGLQFLIQYYNGEERAKGNILERFSAQQFPDLHSELNLSSLELGDSALYFCASSVGGSSYEQYFGPGTRLTVT.

The chain carries TRBV10-3 and TRBJ2-7, with TRBD1 matching 7 bases. This CDR3 has 13 residues. Germline V gene lookup returns CDR1 ENHRY and CDR2 SYGVKD. With V trimmed by 7 bases and J by 5 bases, 8 bases remained unmatched. CDR3: CAITVDRDDEQYF. The CDR3 region has the DNA TGTGCCATCACAGTCGACAGGGACGACGAGCAGTACTTC.

The genes are TRBV4-1 and TRBJ2-7; TRBD2 agrees at 9 bases. Trimming removed 3 bases from V and 2 bases from J; junction bases left unmatched: 14. Per the germline V gene, CDR1 is MGHRA and CDR2 is YSYEKL. The CDR3 length is 18 residues. The CDR3 sequence is CASSHAPMREGLTYEQYF. The CDR3 bases are TGCGCCAGCAGCCATGCCCCCATGCGGGAGGGCCTCACCTACGAGCAGTACTTC.

This clone was detected only a few times. The rearrangement uses TRBV19 and TRBJ2-2, with 7 bases that match TRBD1. Germline V gives CDR1 LNHDA, CDR2 SQIVND (reference sequence). Trimming at V came to 3 bases and at J to 6 bases, leaving 10 bases not matched to a gene. The CDR3 has 16 amino acids. The CDR3 DNA reads TGTGCCAGTAGTATGTTGGTCAGGGGGAGTGCCGGGGAGCTGTTTTTT. It codes for CASSMLVRGSAGELFF.

This chain connects TRBV6-1 to TRBJ2-2; D gene unclear. Germline V CDR1 and CDR2: MNHNS, SASEGT. Trimming removed 3 bases from V and 3 bases from J, with 8 bases in between. The CDR3 sequence is 14 residues long. CDR3 sequence (DNA): TGTGCCAGCAGTGAGGTGGGCCACACCGGGGAGCTGTTTTTT. Translating gives CASSEVGHTGELFF.

CDR3 protein: CASRVRGQHQETQYF. As DNA, the CDR3 is TGTGCCAGCAGGGTTCGAGGACAGCACCAAGAGACCCAGTACTTC. The J gene is TRBJ2-5, the V gene TRBV6-1; perhaps TRBD1 as D (6 bases). This CDR3 spans 15 amino acids. The V end was cut by 6 bases, the J end by 0 bases, with 14 bases between. In germline, CDR1 is MNHNS, CDR2 SASEGT.

This clone was detected many times. A much larger clone sits a single nucleotide away, making a read error possible. Other nucleotide sequences from this sample produce the same CDR3. CDR3 coding DNA: TGTGCCAGCAGTTTCAATTACGAGCAGTACTTC. Translated, it gives CASSFNYEQYF. The V gene is TRBV28, the J gene TRBJ2-7; D uncertain. CDR1 is MDHEN and CDR2 is SYDVKM in the germline V gene. Trimming removed 3 bases from V and 4 bases from J, with 4 bases in between. This CDR3 has 11 amino acids. The whole variable domain, remainder taken from reference TRBV28 and TRBJ2-7, is DVKVTQSSRYLVKRTGEKVFLECVQDMDHENMFWYRQDPGLGLRLIYFSYDVKMKEKGDIPEGYSVSREKKERFSLILESASTNQTSMYLCASSFNYEQYFGPGTRLTVT.

The chain recombines TRBV29-1 with TRBJ2-5; D is ambiguous. Germline CDR1 is SQVTM and CDR2 is ANQGSEA. Trimming removed 6 bases at V and 2 bases at J, with 16 bases between. This CDR3 spans 14 amino acids. The CDR3 spells CSVCQADPQETQYF. As DNA, the CDR3 is TGCAGCGTATGCCAAGCTGACCCTCAAGAGACCCAGTACTTC.

Points on this clone: This sample also contains other DNA sequences that code for the same CDR3. The chain joins TRBV6-5 to TRBJ1-1; D is ambiguous. Trimming left V 0 bases short and J 1 base short, with 6 bases between. The CDR3 consists of 14 residues. Germline CDR1 is MNHEY and CDR2 is SVGAGI. CDR3 nucleotide sequence: TGTGCCAGCAGTTACTCTGAAGGGAACACTGAAGCTTTCTTT. It specifies CASSYSEGNTEAFF.

In its sample, this clone was seen a few times. V usage is TRBV19 and J usage is TRBJ2-3; D is ambiguous. The CDR3 is 11 amino acids. CDR1 and CDR2 (germline): LNHDA, SQIVND (reference sequence). Trimming took off 7 bases at V and 1 base at J, with 3 bases between the two ends. CDR3 DNA sequence: TGTGCCAGTAAGGGCACAGATACGCAGTATTTT. Translating it yields CASKGTDTQYF.

The V gene is TRBV14, the J gene TRBJ1-2; no firm D call. Germline assignment: CDR1 SGHDN and CDR2 FVKESK. Trimming cost V 1 base and J 4 bases, with 13 bases left between them. The CDR3 covers 15 residues. CDR3 sequence reads: CASSQVEGSVYGYTF. The CDR3 coding sequence is TGTGCCAGCAGCCAAGTTGAAGGAAGCGTCTATGGCTACACCTTC. The full variable domain, in which reference TRBV14 and TRBJ1-2 provide the parts outside the CDR3, is EAGVTQFPSHSVIEKGQTVTLRCDPISGHDNLYWYRRVMGKEIKFLLHFVKESKQDESGMPNNRFLAERTGGTYSTLKVQPAELEDSGVYFCASSQVEGSVYGYTFGSGTRLTVV.

Concerning this clone itself: This same CDR3 is encoded by further DNA sequences in the sample. V and J are TRBV10-2 and TRBJ2-7; D ambiguous. The CDR3 covers 13 residues. V lost 0 bases, J lost 4 bases, and 7 bases lay in between. Germline CDR1 reads WSHSY; CDR2 reads SAAADI. This CDR3 is CASSESGGYEQYF. For the CDR3, the DNA is TGCGCCAGCAGTGAGTCGGGTGGGTACGAGCAGTACTTC.

This rearrangement joins TRBV2 to TRBJ2-7; 10 bases are shared with TRBD1. This CDR3 contains 10 residues. Germline CDR1 SNHLY, CDR2 FYNNEI. The V and J ends lost 7 bases and 11 bases, in that order; junction bases with no gene match: 2. This CDR3 reads CASKGTGEYF. The CDR3 region has the DNA TGTGCCAGCAAGGGGACAGGGGAGTACTTC.

V and J are TRBV29-1 and TRBJ2-3; 11 nucleotides agree with TRBD2. This CDR3 is built from 14 residues. Germline CDR1 reads SQVTM; CDR2 reads ANQGSEA. Trimming at V came to 6 bases and at J to 2 bases, leaving 4 bases not matched to a gene. CDR3 sequence reads: CSVGTSGYTDTQYF. In DNA, the CDR3 is TGCAGCGTCGGGACTAGCGGATACACAGATACGCAGTATTTT.

The rearrangement joins TRBV6-1 to TRBJ2-1; TRBD1 might be the D (6 bases). The CDR3 loop spans 15 amino acids. Germline V gene data show CDR1 as MNHNS and CDR2 as SASEGT. The V end was cut by 7 bases, the J end by 8 bases, with 21 bases between. The CDR3 protein is CASTPARWGLHEQFF. CDR3 nucleotides: TGTGCCAGCACCCCGGCCCGGTGGGGGCTACATGAGCAGTTCTTC.

The chain has TRBV4-1 and TRBJ2-2; the match to TRBD1 covers 10 bases. The CDR3 extends over 16 amino acids. Trimming removed 1 base from V and 5 bases from J; junction bases left unmatched: 4. CDR1 is MGHRA and CDR2 is YSYEKL in the germline V gene. In nucleotides, the CDR3 is TGCGCCAGCAGCCAAGGCCCGGGACAGGGGACCGGGGAGCTGTTTTTT. Amino acids: CASSQGPGQGTGELFF.

This clone was observed a single time. This chain connects TRBV30 to TRBJ1-1; D not certain. The CDR3 covers 14 residues. Trimming left V 1 base short and J 1 base short, with 10 bases between. Germline-derived CDR1 and CDR2 are GTSNPN and SVGIG (reference sequence). The CDR3 sequence is CAWSGRSANTEAFF. The CDR3 region has the DNA TGTGCCTGGAGTGGGAGGAGCGCGAACACTGAAGCTTTCTTT.

The rearrangement uses TRBV21-1 and TRBJ2-3. TRBV21-1 is termed a pseudogene. The CDR3 is 16 residues long. CDR3 coding DNA: TGTGCCAGCAGCAAAAGGGGGGACGGTAGCACAGATACGCAGTATTTT. This sequence encodes CASSKRGDGSTDTQYF.

The chain links TRBV27 to TRBJ2-7, with a weak D call TRBD1 (6 bases). This CDR3 has 15 residues. V was clipped by 6 bases and J by 4 bases, with 19 bases between them. Germline CDR1 is MNHEY and CDR2 is SMNVEV (reference sequence). The CDR3 is CASRQFTGIGYEQYF. The DNA for the CDR3 is TGTGCCAGCAGGCAATTCACAGGGATTGGTTACGAGCAGTACTTC.

The chain is built from TRBV6-5 and TRBJ1-5; D might be TRBD1 (6 bases). CDR3 length: 15 residues. CDR1 MNHEY and CDR2 SVGAGI come from the germline V gene. Trimming took off 5 bases at V and 4 bases at J, with 15 bases between the two ends. CDR3 DNA: TGTGCCAGCAGTCCAGGACAGACCAATAATCAGCCCCAGCATTTT. It translates to CASSPGQTNNQPQHF.

CDR3 residues: CSVEGGTNNEQFF. Here the CDR3 DNA reads TGCAGCGTTGAAGGGGGGACAAACAATGAGCAGTTCTTC. The chain combines TRBV29-1 with TRBJ2-1; a weak D match, TRBD1 (6 bases). Per germline, CDR1 SQVTM and CDR2 ANQGSEA. CDR3 length: 13 residues. The V and J ends lost 1 base and 5 bases respectively, with 9 bases between them.

This chain links TRBV27 with TRBJ2-3; D ambiguous. V was clipped by 5 bases and J by 6 bases, with 9 bases between them. The germline V gene encodes CDR1 MNHEY and CDR2 SMNVEV (reference sequence). The CDR3 is made up of 12 amino acids. CDR3 sequence: CASSARWDTQYF. The CDR3 bases are TGTGCCAGCAGTGCGCGTTGGGATACGCAGTATTTT.